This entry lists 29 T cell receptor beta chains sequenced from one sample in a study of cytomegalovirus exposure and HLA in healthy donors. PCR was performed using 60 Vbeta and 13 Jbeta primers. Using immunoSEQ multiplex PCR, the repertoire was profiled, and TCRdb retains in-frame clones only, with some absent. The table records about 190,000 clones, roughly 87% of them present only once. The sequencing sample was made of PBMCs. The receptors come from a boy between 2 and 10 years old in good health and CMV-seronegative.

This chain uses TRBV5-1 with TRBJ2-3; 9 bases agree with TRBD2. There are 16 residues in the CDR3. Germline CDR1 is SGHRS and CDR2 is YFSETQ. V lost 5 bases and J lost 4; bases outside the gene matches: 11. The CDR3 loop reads CASRPTSGRKSDTQYF. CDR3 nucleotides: TGCGCCAGCAGACCAACGAGCGGGAGGAAGTCAGATACGCAGTATTTT.

CDR3 DNA: TGTGCCAGCAGCTCCCGAATATACAGGGGTGAAAACTATGGCTACACCTTC. It is translated as CASSSRIYRGENYGYTF. The chain uses TRBV9 and TRBJ1-2; TRBD1 matches 7 bases. Germline trimming cut 4 bases from V and 2 bases from J; bases unmatched to any gene: 14. CDR1 SGDLS and CDR2 YYNGEE come from the germline V gene. The CDR3 totals 17 residues.

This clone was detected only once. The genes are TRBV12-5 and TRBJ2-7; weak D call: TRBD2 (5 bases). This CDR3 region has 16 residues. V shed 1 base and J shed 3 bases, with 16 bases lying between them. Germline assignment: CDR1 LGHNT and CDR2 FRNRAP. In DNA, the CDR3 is TGTGCTAGTGGTTTGGCCCCATCGGGGAAGGACTACGAGCAGTACTTC. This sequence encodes CASGLAPSGKDYEQYF.

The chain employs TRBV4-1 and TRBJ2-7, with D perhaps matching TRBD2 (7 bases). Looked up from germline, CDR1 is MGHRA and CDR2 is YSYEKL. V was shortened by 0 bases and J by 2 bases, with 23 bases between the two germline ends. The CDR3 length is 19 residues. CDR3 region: CASSQDYVRGGAMAYEQYF. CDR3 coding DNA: TGCGCCAGCAGCCAAGATTATGTGCGTGGGGGGGCAATGGCCTACGAGCAGTACTTC.

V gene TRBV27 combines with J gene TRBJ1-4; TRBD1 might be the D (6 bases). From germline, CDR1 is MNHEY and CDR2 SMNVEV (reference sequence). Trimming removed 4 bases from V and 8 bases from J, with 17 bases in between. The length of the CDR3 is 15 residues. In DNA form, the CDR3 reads TGTGCCAGCAGTTCCCCCTCCGAGGGGGGGGAAAAACTGTTTTTT. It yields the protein CASSSPSEGGEKLFF.

CDR3 loop: CASSMTLAGSYNEQFF. The DNA of the CDR3 is TGTGCCAGCAGCATGACACTAGCGGGGTCCTACAATGAGCAGTTCTTC. The chain has TRBV7-6 and TRBJ2-1, with 10 bases that match TRBD2. Trimming cost V 5 bases and J 1 base; bases outside gene matches: 5. From germline, CDR1 is SGHVS and CDR2 FNYEAQ. The CDR3 consists of 16 residues. Together with reference TRBV7-6 and TRBJ2-1, the CDR3 gives the full variable domain: GAGVSQSPRYKVTKRGQDVALRCDPISGHVSLYWYRQALGQGPEFLTYFNYEAQQDKSGLPNDRFSAERPEGSISTLTIQRTEQRDSAMYRCASSMTLAGSYNEQFFGPGTRLTVL.

DNA for the CDR3: TGTGCCAGCAGTTACTCGCGGAGCGGGAGGCTAGATACGCAGTATTTT. This translates into CASSYSRSGRLDTQYF. V is TRBV6-5 and J is TRBJ2-3, with 9 positions matching TRBD2. Trimming cost V 0 bases and J 5 bases; bases outside gene matches: 6. Germline values: CDR1 MNHEY, CDR2 SVGAGI. CDR3 length: 16 amino acids.

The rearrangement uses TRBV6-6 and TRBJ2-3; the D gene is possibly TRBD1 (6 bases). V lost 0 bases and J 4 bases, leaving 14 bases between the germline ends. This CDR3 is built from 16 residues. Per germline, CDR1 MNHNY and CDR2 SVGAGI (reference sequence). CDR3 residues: CASSYSITQGPDTQYF. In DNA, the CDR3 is TGTGCCAGCAGTTACTCTATCACACAGGGCCCAGATACGCAGTATTTT.

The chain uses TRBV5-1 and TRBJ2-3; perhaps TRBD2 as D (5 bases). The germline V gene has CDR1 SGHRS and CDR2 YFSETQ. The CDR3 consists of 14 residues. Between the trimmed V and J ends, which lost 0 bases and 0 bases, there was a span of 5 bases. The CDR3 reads CASSLGGSTDTQYF. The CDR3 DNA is TGCGCCAGCAGCTTGGGCGGGAGCACAGATACGCAGTATTTT.

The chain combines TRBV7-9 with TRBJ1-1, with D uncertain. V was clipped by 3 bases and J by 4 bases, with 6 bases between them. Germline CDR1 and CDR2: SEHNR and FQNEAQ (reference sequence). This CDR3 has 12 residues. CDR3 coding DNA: TGTGCCAGCAGCTTTGGAGTCACTGAAGCTTTCTTT. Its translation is CASSFGVTEAFF.

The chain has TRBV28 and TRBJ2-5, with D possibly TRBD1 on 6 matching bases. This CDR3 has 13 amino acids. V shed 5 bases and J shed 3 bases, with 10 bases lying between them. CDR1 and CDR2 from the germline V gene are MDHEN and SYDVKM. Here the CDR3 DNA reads TGTGCCAGCAGTGCCGGGGACAAAGAGACCCAGTACTTC. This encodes CASSAGDKETQYF. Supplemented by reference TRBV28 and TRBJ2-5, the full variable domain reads DVKVTQSSRYLVKRTGEKVFLECVQDMDHENMFWYRQDPGLGLRLIYFSYDVKMKEKGDIPEGYSVSREKKERFSLILESASTNQTSMYLCASSAGDKETQYFGPGTRLLVL.

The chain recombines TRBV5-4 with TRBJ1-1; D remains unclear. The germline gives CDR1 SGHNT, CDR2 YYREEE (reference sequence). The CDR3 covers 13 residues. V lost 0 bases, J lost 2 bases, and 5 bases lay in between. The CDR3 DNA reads TGTGCCAGCAGCTTGGCTTATAACACTGAAGCTTTCTTT. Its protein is CASSLAYNTEAFF.

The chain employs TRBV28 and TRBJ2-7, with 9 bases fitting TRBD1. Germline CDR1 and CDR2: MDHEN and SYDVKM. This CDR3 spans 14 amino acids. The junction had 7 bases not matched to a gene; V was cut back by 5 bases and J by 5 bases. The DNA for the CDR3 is TGTGCCAGCAGTCCCGGGACAGGGAACGACGAGCAGTACTTC. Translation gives CASSPGTGNDEQYF.

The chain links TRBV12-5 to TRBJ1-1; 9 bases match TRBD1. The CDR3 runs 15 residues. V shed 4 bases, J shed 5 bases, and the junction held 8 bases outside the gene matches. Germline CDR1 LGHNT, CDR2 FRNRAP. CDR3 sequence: CASGSTGGGGTEAFF. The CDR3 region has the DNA TGTGCTAGTGGTTCGACAGGGGGGGGCGGAACTGAAGCTTTCTTT.

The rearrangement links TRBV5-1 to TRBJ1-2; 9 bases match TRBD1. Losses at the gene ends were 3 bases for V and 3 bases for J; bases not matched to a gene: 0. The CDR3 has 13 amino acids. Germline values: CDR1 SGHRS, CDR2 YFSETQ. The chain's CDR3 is CASSWDRDYGYTF. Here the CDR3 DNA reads TGCGCCAGCAGCTGGGACAGGGACTATGGCTACACCTTC.

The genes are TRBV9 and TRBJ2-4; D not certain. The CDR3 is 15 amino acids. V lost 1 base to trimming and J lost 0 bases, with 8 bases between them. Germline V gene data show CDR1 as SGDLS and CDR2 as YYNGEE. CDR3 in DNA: TGTGCCAGCAGCGTAAGTGGGCTAGCCAAAAACATTCAGTACTTC. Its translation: CASSVSGLAKNIQYF. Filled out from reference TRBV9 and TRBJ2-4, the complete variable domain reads DSGVTQTPKHLITATGQRVTLRCSPRSGDLSVYWYQQSLDQGLQFLIQYYNGEERAKGNILERFSAQQFPDLHSELNLSSLELGDSALYFCASSVSGLAKNIQYFGAGTRLSVL.

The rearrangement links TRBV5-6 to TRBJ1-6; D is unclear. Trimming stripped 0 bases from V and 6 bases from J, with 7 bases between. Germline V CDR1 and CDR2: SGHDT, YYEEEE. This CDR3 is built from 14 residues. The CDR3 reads CASSLAGVNSPLHF. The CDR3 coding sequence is TGTGCCAGCAGCTTGGCCGGGGTTAATTCACCCCTCCACTTT.

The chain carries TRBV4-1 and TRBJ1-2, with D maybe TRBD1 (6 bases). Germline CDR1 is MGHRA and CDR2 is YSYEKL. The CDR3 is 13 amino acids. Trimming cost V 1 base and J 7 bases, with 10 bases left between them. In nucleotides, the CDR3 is TGCGCCAGCAGCCAAGGGACAGTAGGTGGCTACACCTTC. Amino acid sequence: CASSQGTVGGYTF.

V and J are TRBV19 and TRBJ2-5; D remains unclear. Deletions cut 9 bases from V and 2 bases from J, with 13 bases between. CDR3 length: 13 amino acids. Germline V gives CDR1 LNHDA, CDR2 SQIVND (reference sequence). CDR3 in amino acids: CASSQAPQETQYF. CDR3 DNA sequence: TGTGCCAGCTCTCAGGCCCCGCAAGAGACCCAGTACTTC.

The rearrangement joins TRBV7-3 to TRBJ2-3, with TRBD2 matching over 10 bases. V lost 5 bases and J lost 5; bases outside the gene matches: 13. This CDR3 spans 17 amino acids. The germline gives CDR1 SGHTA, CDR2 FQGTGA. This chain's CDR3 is CASSNKVVAGGQDTQYF. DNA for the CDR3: TGTGCCAGCAGCAATAAGGTCGTAGCGGGGGGCCAAGATACGCAGTATTTT.

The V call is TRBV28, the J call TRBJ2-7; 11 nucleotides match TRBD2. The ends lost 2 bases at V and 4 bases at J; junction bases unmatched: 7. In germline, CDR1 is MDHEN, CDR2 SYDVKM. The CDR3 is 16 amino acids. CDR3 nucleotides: TGTGCCAGCAGTTTACTATCTACTAGCGGGAGTTACGAGCAGTACTTC. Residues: CASSLLSTSGSYEQYF.

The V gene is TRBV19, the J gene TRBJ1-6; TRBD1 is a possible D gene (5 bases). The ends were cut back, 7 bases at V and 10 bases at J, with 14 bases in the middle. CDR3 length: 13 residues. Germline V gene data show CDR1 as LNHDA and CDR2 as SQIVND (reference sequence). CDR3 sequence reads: CASKAGYDSPLHF. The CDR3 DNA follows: TGTGCCAGTAAGGCAGGGTATGACTCACCCCTCCACTTT.

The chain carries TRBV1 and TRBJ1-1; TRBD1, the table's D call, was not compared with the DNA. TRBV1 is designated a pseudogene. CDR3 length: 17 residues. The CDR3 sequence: CTSSCGQGDFGPTEAFF. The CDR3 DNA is TGCACCAGCAGCTGCGGACAGGGGGATTTTGGGCCCACTGAAGCTTTCTTT.

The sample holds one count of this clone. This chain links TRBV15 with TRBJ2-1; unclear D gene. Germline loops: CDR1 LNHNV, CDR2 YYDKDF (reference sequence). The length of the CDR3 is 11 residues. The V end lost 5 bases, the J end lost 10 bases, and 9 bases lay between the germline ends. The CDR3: CATSGETEQFF. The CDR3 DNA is TGTGCCACCAGCGGCGAGACAGAGCAGTTCTTC.

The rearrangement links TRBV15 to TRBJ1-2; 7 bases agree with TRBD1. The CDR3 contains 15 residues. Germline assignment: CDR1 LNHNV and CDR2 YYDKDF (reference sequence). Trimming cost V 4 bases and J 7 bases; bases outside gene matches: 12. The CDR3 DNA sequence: TGTGCCACCAGCAAAGGGGTCAAGGGGGCGTCTGGCTACACCTTC. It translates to CATSKGVKGASGYTF.

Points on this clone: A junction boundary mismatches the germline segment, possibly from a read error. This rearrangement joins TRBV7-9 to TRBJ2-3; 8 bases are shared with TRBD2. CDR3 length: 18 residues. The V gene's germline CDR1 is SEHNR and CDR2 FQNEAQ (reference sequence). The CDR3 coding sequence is TGTTCCAGCAGCTTGACCAGCGGGGGAGCCGACAGCACAGATACGCAGTATTTT. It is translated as CSSSLTSGGADSTDTQYF.

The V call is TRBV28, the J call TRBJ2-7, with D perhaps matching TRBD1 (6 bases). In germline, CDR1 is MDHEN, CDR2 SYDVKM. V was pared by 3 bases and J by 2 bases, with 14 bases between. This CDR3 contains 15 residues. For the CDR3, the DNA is TGTGCCAGCAGTTTCCCAGCAGGGGCGGCCTACGAGCAGTACTTC. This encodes CASSFPAGAAYEQYF.

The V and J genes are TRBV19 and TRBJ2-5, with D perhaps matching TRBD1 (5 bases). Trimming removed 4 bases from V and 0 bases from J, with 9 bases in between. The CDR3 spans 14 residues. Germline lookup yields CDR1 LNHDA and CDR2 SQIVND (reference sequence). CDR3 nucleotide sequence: TGTGCCAGTAGTAGGAACAGGTACCAAGAGACCCAGTACTTC. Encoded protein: CASSRNRYQETQYF.

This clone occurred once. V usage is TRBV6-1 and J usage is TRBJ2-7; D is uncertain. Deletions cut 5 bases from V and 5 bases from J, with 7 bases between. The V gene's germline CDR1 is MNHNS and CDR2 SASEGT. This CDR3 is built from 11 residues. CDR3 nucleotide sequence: TGTGCCAGCAGTCGTACGGACGAGCAGTACTTC. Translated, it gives CASSRTDEQYF.